This TCR beta chain was sequenced during a study of neurological immune-mediated disorders. The CDR3 is 14 residues long. Germline V gene data show CDR1 as SEHNR and CDR2 as FQNEAQ (reference sequence). Unmatched junction bases numbered 4, after V lost 5 bases and J lost 1 base. There are a few counts of this clonotype. The antigen is not known. TCRdb re-called the 5' RACE reads with MiXCR, one entry per CDR3 protein. This repertoire shows 71,000 or so distinct CDR3 sequences, 4.5% to 6.5% found once; its top ten account for 2% to 2.5%. Study-wide results and caveats: The repertoires of 18 of 34 multiple sclerosis patients were placed by phylogenetic grouping in a single related-CDR3 cluster, which may be a signature.

The rearrangement links TRBV7-9 to TRBJ2-5, with 7 bases aligning to TRBD1. The specimen sequenced was PBMCs. The source of this sequence is a woman aged 25 to 45 with multiple sclerosis. CDR3 in amino acids: CASSIGTAQETQYF. CDR3 DNA sequence: TGTGCCAGCAGCATAGGGACAGCCCAAGAGACCCAGTACTTC. Combining the CDR3 with reference TRBV7-9 and TRBJ2-5 gives the whole variable domain DTGVSQNPRHKITKRGQNVTFRCDPISEHNRLYWYRQTLGQGPEFLTYFQNEAQLEKSRLLSDRFSAERPKGSFSTLEIQRTEQGDSAMYLCASSIGTAQETQYFGPGTRLLVL.